This is a list of T cell receptor beta chains from one sample in a study of monozygotic twins with inflammatory bowel disease. From its re-call of the 5' RACE reads, TCRdb lists each CDR3 protein once, without DNA. The sample features roughly 150,000 distinct CDR3 sequences, with around 1.3% in its top ten. Material: blood. These receptors came from a human donor with ulcerative colitis or Crohn's disease, or a healthy co-twin of an affected twin (not recorded which). CDR3s include the opening cysteine and the closing phenylalanine or tryptophan.

v_call	j_call	cdr3_aa
TRBV5-1	TRBJ2-1	CASSLEASGEQFF
TRBV5-6	TRBJ1-1	CASSLQYSLRVTTAFF
TRBV12-3/TRBV12-4	TRBJ2-7	CASKGTYEQYF
TRBV24-1	TRBJ2-3	CATSDFSPGDTQYF
TRBV30	TRBJ2-2	CAWEADYTGELFF
TRBV6-1	TRBJ1-2	CASSRGPSNYGYTF
TRBV28	TRBJ2-7	CASTPPGPTYEQYF
TRBV12-3/TRBV12-4	TRBJ1-6	CASRLTGNNSPLHF
TRBV7-9	TRBJ1-1	CASSSQRVGTEAFF
TRBV6-5	TRBJ2-1	CASSYFASGDEQFF
TRBV7-2	TRBJ1-5	CASSPTTGLGNQPQHF
TRBV10-2	TRBJ2-1	CASSELIEGLAGIPGEQFF
TRBV20-1	TRBJ1-5	CSARVQNYQPQHF
TRBV5-1	TRBJ2-5	CASSWGQGAIETQYF
TRBV23-1	TRBJ2-7	CASSQFFYEQYF
TRBV12-3/TRBV12-4	TRBJ1-5	CASSLMGIGNQPQHF
TRBV29-1	TRBJ2-2	CSATGTGATGELFF
TRBV20-1	TRBJ2-7	CSARDLGTTLYEQYF
TRBV3-1	TRBJ2-7	CASSQDPGVRYEQYF
TRBV18	TRBJ1-4	CASSPQASGVDEKLFF
TRBV5-1	TRBJ2-7	CASSSLRDSSQDEQYF
TRBV3-1	TRBJ2-7	CASSQGLGGYSSSYEQYF
TRBV7-2	TRBJ2-7	CASSLELTNYEQYF
TRBV29-1	TRBJ1-2	CSVERSGYGYTF
TRBV7-2	TRBJ2-1	CASSLHRAAGHNEQFF
TRBV4-1	TRBJ2-1	CASSQTGVEQFF
TRBV6-1	TRBJ2-7	CASSEPGQGSYEQYF
TRBV10-3	TRBJ2-7	CAISEKYEQYF
TRBV11-1	TRBJ2-1	CASSLEGWGTQSYNEQFF
TRBV11-2	TRBJ2-1	CASSLRQGEFGNEQFF
TRBV5-1	TRBJ2-7	CASSLETGPGYEQYF
TRBV3-1	TRBJ2-1	CASSQDYGGQFF
TRBV12-3/TRBV12-4	TRBJ2-5	CASSLGAHTRQETQYF
TRBV5-6	TRBJ1-3	CASSFPGQGLPGNTIYF